One and the same sample provided the 10 T cell receptor beta chains below, sequenced in a study of shared clonotypes between healthy human individuals. As defined, naive CD8 cells were CD45RO-negative and positively selected for CCR7, with terminally differentiated effector memory CD45RA+ cells excluded. Using immunoSEQ multiplex PCR, the repertoire was profiled, and TCRdb retains in-frame clones only, with some absent. The sample yields about 2,200,000 clones, about 92% seen once. Sequencing used naive CD8+ T cells from PBMCs. These receptors were taken from a man aged 18-30 years in good health. Some clones in this sample may be carry-over from other donors' samples.

The chain has TRBV7-8 and TRBJ2-7; 7 bases match TRBD2. The CDR3 is 15 amino acids. After removal of 3 bases from V and 0 bases from J, the junction contained 5 bases not matched to a gene. CDR1 SGHVS and CDR2 FQNEAQ come from the germline V gene. The CDR3 DNA sequence: TGTGCCAGCAGCTTTAGAGCTAGCGGCTCCTACGAGCAGTACTTC. Protein sequence: CASSFRASGSYEQYF.

The gene calls are TRBV9 and TRBJ2-7, with D uncertain. Per germline, CDR1 SGDLS and CDR2 YYNGEE. Trimming took off 3 bases at V and 0 bases at J, with 7 bases between the two ends. The CDR3 is 13 residues long. The CDR3 spells CASSGRPSYEQYF. In DNA form, the CDR3 reads TGTGCCAGCAGCGGGCGGCCCTCCTACGAGCAGTACTTC. Complete variable domain (other parts from reference TRBV9 and TRBJ2-7): DSGVTQTPKHLITATGQRVTLRCSPRSGDLSVYWYQQSLDQGLQFLIQYYNGEERAKGNILERFSAQQFPDLHSELNLSSLELGDSALYFCASSGRPSYEQYFGPGTRLTVT.

This clone is a singleton in its sample. The rearrangement uses TRBV12-2 and TRBJ2-7; the table's TRBD2 call for D was not verified on the DNA. TRBV12-2 represents a pseudogene. The length of the CDR3 is 19 residues. The CDR3 DNA reads TGTGCAAGTCGCCCCGGTGATGGCGGTACAAGCGGCCAATCCTACGAGCAGTACTTC. This translates into CASRPGDGGTSGQSYEQYF.

The V and J genes are TRBV9 and TRBJ2-7; 11 bases line up with TRBD2. CDR1 SGDLS and CDR2 YYNGEE come from the germline V gene. V shed 0 bases, J shed 5 bases, and the junction held 4 bases outside the gene matches. The CDR3 consists of 15 residues. Here the CDR3 DNA reads TGTGCCAGCAGCGTAGGACTAGCGGGAAACCACGAGCAGTACTTC. Translated: CASSVGLAGNHEQYF.

This chain links TRBV10-3 with TRBJ2-1; 8 bases match TRBD2. The J segment lost 7 bases and the V segment lost 2 bases, leaving 7 bases of the junction unmatched. Germline V CDR1 and CDR2: ENHRY, SYGVKD. CDR3 size: 15 residues. The DNA for the CDR3 is TGTGCCATCAGTGAGGGAGCGGGAGTCATAAATGAGCAGTTCTTC. Amino acids: CAISEGAGVINEQFF.

Points on this clone: This sample includes further DNA sequences coding for the same CDR3. The chain is built from TRBV11-2 and TRBJ1-2, with TRBD1 as a possible D gene (5 bases). The CDR3 has 14 residues. Germline V gives CDR1 SGHAT, CDR2 FQNNGV. V was shortened by 5 bases and J by 6 bases, with 16 bases between the two germline ends. CDR3 bases: TGTGCCAGCAGCCTCGTTGTTGGGGGGGATGGCTACACCTTC. Its translation is CASSLVVGGDGYTF.

This clone is a singleton in its sample. This chain uses TRBV27 with TRBJ1-2; TRBD1 is a possible D gene (5 bases). CDR1 MNHEY and CDR2 SMNVEV come from the germline V gene (reference sequence). Trimming removed 4 bases from V and 6 bases from J, with 21 bases in between. CDR3 length: 16 amino acids. DNA for the CDR3: TGTGCCAGCAGTTCATATAGGGGTCGGTTGGAGAATGGCTACACCTTC. This translates into CASSSYRGRLENGYTF.

This clone appeared a single time. The chain recombines TRBV6-1 with TRBJ2-1; 7 positions agree with TRBD1. Trimming at V came to 6 bases and at J to 5 bases, leaving 7 bases not matched to a gene. Per the germline V gene, CDR1 is MNHNS and CDR2 is SASEGT. CDR3 length equals 14 residues. The CDR3 DNA reads TGTGCCAGCAGATTGACAGGGCCCAACAATGAGCAGTTCTTC. Protein sequence: CASRLTGPNNEQFF.

The chain has TRBV6-1 and TRBJ1-5; a possible D gene is TRBD1 (6 bases). The CDR3 spans 17 residues. Germline assignment: CDR1 MNHNS and CDR2 SASEGT. Trimming removed 4 bases at V and 2 bases at J, with 18 bases between. CDR3 sequence (DNA): TGTGCCAGCAGTGTCCTGAGACAGGAAGGTGGCAATCAGCCCCAGCATTTT. Translating it yields CASSVLRQEGGNQPQHF.

The V and J genes are TRBV7-8 and TRBJ2-2, with 7 bases fitting TRBD1. This CDR3 has 17 residues. The germline V gene encodes CDR1 SGHVS and CDR2 FQNEAQ. V shed 3 bases, J shed 6 bases, and the junction held 13 bases outside the gene matches. The CDR3 region is CASSFKIGPGGPGELFF. The CDR3 region has the DNA TGTGCCAGCAGCTTCAAAATCGGTCCAGGGGGACCCGGGGAGCTGTTTTTT.